The subject of this entry is one T cell receptor beta chain. CDR1 is SEHNR, CDR2 FQNEAQ, per germline (reference sequence). V lost 5 bases, J lost 1 base, and 12 bases lay in between. The CDR3 contains 15 residues. This record comes from a study of B cell selection in AIRE deficiency. Produced via immunoSEQ multiplex PCR; TCRdb's table is partial and in-frame only. Found here are 20,000 to 25,000 clones, 95% to 98% of them singletons; the top ten hold roughly 0.17%. Sorting defined conventional CD4 T cells as CD4+CD127+. Source material: conventional CD4+ T cells sorted from PBMCs. The rearrangement uses TRBV7-9 and TRBJ1-5, with D perhaps TRBD1 (5 bases). The clonotype was recovered from a human donor with AIRE deficiency. In DNA form, the CDR3 reads TGTGCCAGCAGCAAAAATCAGGGAAGCAATCAGCCCCAGCATTTT. Translating gives CASSKNQGSNQPQHF.